The 23 T cell receptor beta chains listed next were all sequenced from one sample in a study of T cells in Graves' hyperthyroidism and ophthalmopathy. Researchers took RNA transcripts and amplified the TCR beta CDR3 regions from them. The HTBI set primed first-round TCR CDR3 RT-PCR. MiXCR, applied by TCRdb to the multiplex PCR reads, yields one record per CDR3 protein. Here the sample spans about 160,000 distinct CDR3 sequences, less than 10% being singletons. Sequenced input: blood. These receptors came from a woman between 18 and 29 years old with Graves' hyperthyroidism that later progressed to Graves' ophthalmopathy.

This clonotype was seen ten or more times. The chain carries TRBV20-1 and TRBJ2-7; TRBD1 matches 8 bases. There are 13 residues in the CDR3. The V gene's germline CDR1 is DFQATT and CDR2 SNEGSKA (reference sequence). The V gene end was trimmed by 6 bases and the J gene end by 2 bases; junction bases not matched to a gene: 6. CDR3 nucleotides: TGCAGTGCAATGGACAGGGCCGCCTACGAGCAGTACTTC. Encoded protein: CSAMDRAAYEQYF.

This clonotype appeared many times. The V call is TRBV18, the J call TRBJ2-3, with TRBD1 matching 8 bases. Trimming removed 6 bases from V and 6 bases from J; junction bases left unmatched: 5. The V gene's germline CDR1 is KGHSH and CDR2 LQKENI. The CDR3 spans 13 residues. This CDR3 reads CASSRTGSDTQYF. The CDR3 DNA sequence: TGTGCCAGCTCCCGGACAGGGAGCGATACGCAGTATTTT. Looking up the rest from reference TRBV18 and TRBJ2-3 gives the full variable domain: NAGVMQNPRHLVRRRGQEARLRCSPMKGHSHVYWYRQLPEEGLKFMVYLQKENIIDESGMPKERFSAEFPKEGPSILRIQQVVRGDSAAYFCASSRTGSDTQYFGPGTRLTVL.

This clonotype was counted only a few times. With a much larger clone just one base away, this may be a read error. The rearrangement uses TRBV28 and TRBJ2-3, with 10 bases matching TRBD2. The CDR3 runs to 14 residues. The germline V gene has CDR1 MDHEN and CDR2 SYDVKM. V was clipped by 3 bases and J by 8 bases; unmatched bases: 5. DNA of the CDR3: TGTGCCAGCAGTTTTCTAGCGGGGGAGGGTACGCAGTATTTT. It yields the protein CASSFLAGEGTQYF.

The table lists this clonotype with many counts. The chain employs TRBV7-8 and TRBJ2-7; tentatively, D is TRBD1 (5 bases). The CDR3 has 15 residues. CDR1 and CDR2 (germline): SGHVS, FQNEAQ. V was cut by 1 base and J by 2 bases, with 12 bases left in between. CDR3 bases: TGTGCCAGCAGCTTAGTTCCCAGGGTCCCCTACGAGCAGTACTTC. Translation gives CASSLVPRVPYEQYF.

This clonotype was observed many times. The chain carries TRBV6-1 and TRBJ2-7; D unclear. The CDR3 has 13 amino acids. Per germline, CDR1 MNHNS and CDR2 SASEGT. V was pared by 5 bases and J by 4 bases, with 12 bases between. CDR3 nucleotide sequence: TGTGCCAGCAGTCCCAACCCCGAGTACGAGCAGTACTTC. Its translation: CASSPNPEYEQYF.

This clonotype was detected many times. The rearrangement links TRBV12-5 to TRBJ2-3; D is possibly TRBD1 (6 bases). CDR1 LGHNT and CDR2 FRNRAP come from the germline V gene. V lost 1 base and J lost 4, with 15 bases in between. This CDR3 is 16 amino acids long. The CDR3 DNA reads as TGTGCTAGTGGTTTGGGAAAACCAGGGGTTGCAGATACGCAGTATTTT. Encoded protein: CASGLGKPGVADTQYF.

This clonotype appeared many times. V is TRBV20-1 and J is TRBJ2-1; D gene ambiguous. From germline, CDR1 is DFQATT and CDR2 SNEGSKA (reference sequence). CDR3 length equals 11 residues. Trimming shortened V by 3 bases and J by 9 bases, and 9 bases separated the two germline ends. CDR3 amino acids: CSASAGGEQFF. The DNA of the CDR3 is TGCAGTGCTAGTGCCGGCGGTGAGCAGTTCTTC.

This clonotype was seen many times. The chain carries TRBV10-3 and TRBJ2-7; TRBD1 matches at 8 bases. With 6 bases clipped from V and 1 base from J, the junction kept 8 bases outside the gene matches. Germline CDR1 and CDR2: ENHRY and SYGVKD. The CDR3 length is 15 residues. In DNA form, the CDR3 reads TGTGCCATCAGCCTAGGGACAGGCCCATCCTACGAGCAGTACTTC. Translated, it gives CAISLGTGPSYEQYF.

This clonotype was picked up many times. This sequence joins TRBV30 and TRBJ1-2; 7 bases line up with TRBD1. V lost 1 base to trimming and J lost 7 bases; unmatched junction nucleotides: 3. This CDR3 comprises 12 residues. The germline CDR1 and CDR2 sequences are GTSNPN and SVGIG (reference sequence). CDR3 sequence reads: CAWSETGAGYTF. CDR3 DNA sequence: TGTGCCTGGAGTGAAACAGGGGCTGGCTACACCTTC.

The chain employs TRBV5-6 and TRBJ2-1, with D possibly TRBD1 on 5 matching bases. CDR1 SGHDT and CDR2 YYEEEE come from the germline V gene. This CDR3 comprises 12 residues. V was pared by 4 bases and J by 10 bases, with 12 bases between. CDR3 region: CASSLWTREQFF. In DNA, the CDR3 is TGTGCCAGCAGCCTTTGGACACGCGAGCAGTTCTTC.

This clonotype was recorded many times. This chain uses TRBV7-2 with TRBJ2-3; 11 bases fit TRBD2. The V segment lost 1 base and the J segment 2 bases; nucleotides outside the gene matches: 11. The CDR3 spans 19 residues. The germline CDR1 and CDR2 sequences are SGHTA and FQGNSA. The chain's CDR3 is CASSLDGVAGGQVTDTQYF. For the CDR3, the DNA is TGTGCCAGCAGCTTAGATGGGGTAGCGGGAGGGCAGGTCACAGATACGCAGTATTTT.

This clonotype was found many times. The chain combines TRBV27 with TRBJ1-2, with no clear D. Germline V CDR1 and CDR2: MNHEY, SMNVEV (reference sequence). Trimming left V 2 bases short and J 6 bases short, with 13 bases between. This CDR3 spans 14 amino acids. The CDR3, as DNA: TGTGCCAGCAGTTTAGACCACGGGAACAATGGCTACACCTTC. This gives the protein CASSLDHGNNGYTF.

This clonotype showed up many times. The chain recombines TRBV9 with TRBJ2-1; no clear D. CDR1 and CDR2 (germline): SGDLS, YYNGEE. The CDR3 is made up of 11 amino acids. V lost 3 bases, J lost 5 bases, and 3 bases lay in between. The CDR3 DNA is TGTGCCAGCAGCGGAAACAATGAGCAGTTCTTC. Encoded protein: CASSGNNEQFF.

This clonotype occurred many times. The V call is TRBV12-3 or TRBV12-4, the J call TRBJ2-5, with D perhaps TRBD2 (5 bases). Trimming cost V 0 bases and J 1 base, with 6 bases left between them. The CDR3 is made up of 14 amino acids. The CDR3 sequence: CASSLAGIQETQYF. In DNA form, the CDR3 reads TGTGCCAGCAGTTTAGCCGGGATCCAAGAGACCCAGTACTTC.

This clonotype was seen repeatedly, ten times or more. V gene TRBV7-6 combines with J gene TRBJ1-2; tentatively, D is TRBD1 (6 bases). Trimming shortened V by 3 bases and J by 8 bases, and 13 bases separated the two germline ends. Germline assignment: CDR1 SGHVS and CDR2 FNYEAQ. This CDR3 contains 13 residues. CDR3 loop: CASSLGDIQGYTF. The CDR3 DNA sequence: TGTGCCAGCAGCTTGGGGGACATTCAAGGCTACACCTTC. Based on the CDR3 plus reference TRBV7-6 and TRBJ1-2, the full variable domain is GAGVSQSPRYKVTKRGQDVALRCDPISGHVSLYWYRQALGQGPEFLTYFNYEAQQDKSGLPNDRFSAERPEGSISTLTIQRTEQRDSAMYRCASSLGDIQGYTFGSGTRLTVV.

Details on this clonotype: A much bigger clone sits one base away, suggesting this may be a read error. V and J are TRBV2 and TRBJ2-7; TRBD1 matches 11 bases. This CDR3 has 17 amino acids. Germline CDR1 SNHLY, CDR2 FYNNEI. Germline trimming cut 4 bases from V and 5 bases from J; bases unmatched to any gene: 13. This CDR3 reads CASSGTGGLENPNEQYF. CDR3 sequence (DNA): TGTGCCAGCAGTGGGACAGGGGGCTTGGAGAATCCTAACGAGCAGTACTTC.

This clonotype appeared many times. The V gene is TRBV11-3, the J gene TRBJ2-5; D is perhaps TRBD2 (6 bases). The V end lost 5 bases, the J end lost 9 bases, and 16 bases lay between the germline ends. Germline CDR1 SGHNT, CDR2 YENEEA. CDR3 size: 13 residues. CDR3 loop: CASSLSSVGAQYF. CDR3 nucleotides: TGTGCCAGCAGCCTTTCTAGCGTGGGGGCCCAGTACTTC.

This clonotype has at least ten counts. The chain recombines TRBV10-3 with TRBJ2-3; TRBD1 matches 7 bases. CDR1 is ENHRY, CDR2 SYGVKD, per germline. Trimming took 6 bases from V and 6 from J; bases not matched to a gene: 6. The CDR3 loop spans 13 amino acids. The CDR3 loop is CAISLTGEDTQYF. DNA for the CDR3: TGTGCCATCAGCCTCACAGGGGAGGATACGCAGTATTTT.

This clonotype has at least ten counts. This rearrangement joins TRBV2 to TRBJ2-7; tentative D call: TRBD1 (6 bases). Per the germline V gene, CDR1 is SNHLY and CDR2 is FYNNEI. The length of the CDR3 is 18 residues. V lost 6 bases, J lost 0 bases, and 24 bases lay in between. CDR3 in amino acids: CASSTSLDSVEFSYEQYF. The CDR3 region has the DNA TGTGCCAGCAGCACCTCCCTGGACAGCGTGGAATTCTCCTACGAGCAGTACTTC.

This clonotype was found many times. This sequence joins TRBV7-3 and TRBJ2-3; 7 nucleotides line up with TRBD2. Germline V lookup: CDR1 SGHTA, CDR2 FQGTGA. The ends lost 5 bases at V and 5 bases at J; junction bases unmatched: 4. CDR3 length equals 13 residues. CDR3 coding DNA: TGTGCCAGCAGCCCAGGGAGGGGAGATACGCAGTATTTT. Residues: CASSPGRGDTQYF.

The table lists this clonotype with a few counts. The rearrangement uses TRBV4-2 and TRBJ2-1; 8 bases map to TRBD2. The ends lost 1 base at V and 7 bases at J; junction bases unmatched: 9. The CDR3 sequence is 16 residues long. Per germline, CDR1 LGHNA and CDR2 YNFKEQ. The CDR3: CASSQVGSGGRNEQFF. Written as DNA, the CDR3 is TGTGCCAGCAGCCAAGTAGGGTCGGGGGGGAGGAATGAGCAGTTCTTC.

This clonotype was counted between two and nine times. With a much larger clone just one base away, this may be a read error. The V call is TRBV3-1, the J call TRBJ1-1, with unresolved D. The CDR3 has 13 amino acids. Germline lookup yields CDR1 LGHDT and CDR2 YNNKEL (reference sequence). The CDR3 nucleotides read TGTGCCAGCAGAATCCGGACGAACGCTGAAGCTTTCTTT. Encoded protein: CASRIRTNAEAFF.

This clonotype showed up many times. This rearrangement joins TRBV7-8 to TRBJ2-7; D is possibly TRBD1 or TRBD2 (6 bases each). Trimming took 0 bases from V and 2 from J, leaving 14 bases between them. Germline CDR1 reads SGHVS; CDR2 reads FQNEAQ. The CDR3 runs 16 residues. CDR3 residues: CASSLAPAGTTYEQYF. The CDR3 coding sequence is TGTGCCAGCAGCTTAGCTCCCGCGGGGACAACCTACGAGCAGTACTTC.